The TCR beta chain described here comes from a study of molecular identifiers for immune sequencing clone quantification. A single record per CDR3 protein comes from TCRdb applying MiXCR to the PCR reads. The top ten hold roughly 0.83% of the sample, which has about 640,000 distinct CDR3 sequences, 15% to 20% seen once. Ten or more counts support this clonotype. The V segment lost 0 bases and the J segment 0 bases; nucleotides outside the gene matches: 9. There are 17 residues in the CDR3. Germline CDR1 and CDR2: GTSNPN and SVGIG (reference sequence). Sample: naive CD8+ T cells from blood, with Jurkat cell RNA spiked in. Documented subset: FACS-sorted CD8+CD4-CCR7+CD45RA+ naive T cells. The chain employs TRBV30 and TRBJ2-7, with 9 positions matching TRBD2. The origin of this receptor is a human donor in good health. Some libraries in this study had Jurkat cell RNA spiked in. In DNA, the CDR3 is TGTGCCTGGAGTGTACGACTAGCGGAGACCTTCTCCTACGAGCAGTACTTC. This translates into CAWSVRLAETFSYEQYF.